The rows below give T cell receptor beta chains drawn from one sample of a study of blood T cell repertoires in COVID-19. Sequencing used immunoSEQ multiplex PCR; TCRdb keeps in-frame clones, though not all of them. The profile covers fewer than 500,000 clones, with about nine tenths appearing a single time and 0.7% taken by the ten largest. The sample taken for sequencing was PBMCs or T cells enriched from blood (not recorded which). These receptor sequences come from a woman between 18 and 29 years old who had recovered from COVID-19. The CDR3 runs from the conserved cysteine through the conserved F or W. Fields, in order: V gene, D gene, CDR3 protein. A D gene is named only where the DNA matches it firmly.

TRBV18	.	CASSPPYTDTQYF
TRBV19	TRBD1	CASSMHRGNTEAFF
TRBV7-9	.	CASSLAAGTGELFF
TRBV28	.	CASSLLRRSGNTIYF
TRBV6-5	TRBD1	CASTGTGGGEKLFF
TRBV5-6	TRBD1	CASSFTTQTGDEQFF
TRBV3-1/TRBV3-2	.	CASSWRSGYTF
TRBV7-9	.	CASSLTRLGGDTQYF
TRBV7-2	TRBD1	CASSLRPPADRNYGYTF
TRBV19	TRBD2	CASSSGGGVETQYF
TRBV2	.	CASTGGATNEKLFF
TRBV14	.	CASRASRWGDTGELFF
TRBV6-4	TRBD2	CAGLRAGADTQYF
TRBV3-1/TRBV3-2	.	CASSPTRGGVAFF